This note documents a single T cell receptor beta chain sequence. Reverse transcription used roughly 0.5 to 1 ug RNA and random hexamers. Amplification of TCR beta CDR3 spanned 54 Vbeta and 13 Jbeta via immunoSEQ multiplex PCR. TCRdb reanalysed the immunoSEQ multiplex PCR reads using MiXCR and keeps one entry per CDR3 protein. The sample contains 180,000 or so distinct CDR3 sequences, about 95% of which appear only once. This record comes from a study of CD8 T cells in Susac syndrome. Study at large: Patients with Susac syndrome had blood drawn and were at that point therapy-naive, on corticosteroids, or on intravenous immunoglobulin alone.

V shed 8 bases and J shed 4 bases, with 13 bases lying between them. This CDR3 comprises 13 residues. CDR1 and CDR2 (germline): MNHEY, SMNVEV (reference sequence). Sequencing of TCR beta was performed on blood CD8+ T cells and on blood CD4+ T cells. The chain uses TRBV27 and TRBJ2-3; no clear D. The sequenced material came from CD4+ T cells from PBMCs. The source is a human donor with Susac syndrome. CDR3 amino acids: CASRLLASDTQYF. In nucleotides, the CDR3 is TGTGCCAGCCGTCTTTTGGCCTCAGATACGCAGTATTTT.